The next 5 T cell receptor beta chains were all read from a single sample in a study of blood T cell repertoires in COVID-19. TCRdb keeps only in-frame clones here, not all; method: immunoSEQ multiplex PCR. The table shows under 100,000 clones, with roughly 80% occurring only once. The sequenced sample consisted of peripheral blood. Receptors were obtained from a man in his sixties with COVID-19, enrolled during active disease.

The CDR3: CASSATAGGYRQETQYF. The CDR3 DNA reads as TGTGCCAGCAGCGCGACTGCGGGAGGCTATAGGCAAGAGACCCAGTACTTC. The genes are TRBV9 and TRBJ2-5; 8 nucleotides agree with TRBD2. Germline loops: CDR1 SGDLS, CDR2 YYNGEE. With V trimmed by 3 bases and J by 2 bases, 12 bases remained unmatched. This CDR3 contains 17 residues.

The gene calls are TRBV9 and TRBJ2-7; D is possibly TRBD2 (5 bases). V gave up 0 bases and J gave up 9 bases, with 13 bases separating them. Looked up from germline, CDR1 is SGDLS and CDR2 is YYNGEE. This CDR3 spans 13 amino acids. CDR3 nucleotides: TGTGCCAGCAGCGTAGGCCTTAGAGGAGGGCAGTACTTC. Translating gives CASSVGLRGGQYF. Based on the CDR3 plus reference TRBV9 and TRBJ2-7, the full variable domain is DSGVTQTPKHLITATGQRVTLRCSPRSGDLSVYWYQQSLDQGLQFLIQYYNGEERAKGNILERFSAQQFPDLHSELNLSSLELGDSALYFCASSVGLRGGQYFGPGTRLTVT.

The chain joins TRBV11-3 to TRBJ2-3; tentative D call: TRBD1 (6 bases). Germline values: CDR1 SGHNT, CDR2 YENEEA. Trimming took 7 bases from V and 2 from J, leaving 13 bases between them. The CDR3 loop spans 14 amino acids. The CDR3 is CASIEGQHTDTQYF. The CDR3 nucleotides read TGTGCCAGCATAGAAGGACAGCACACAGATACGCAGTATTTT.

V usage is TRBV7-3 and J usage is TRBJ2-5; the match to TRBD2 covers 7 bases. Germline values: CDR1 SGHTA, CDR2 FQGTGA. CDR3 length: 14 amino acids. Trimming at V came to 2 bases and at J to 2 bases, leaving 2 bases not matched to a gene. The CDR3 protein is CASSLLGGQETQYF. DNA of the CDR3: TGTGCCAGCAGCTTATTGGGAGGGCAAGAGACCCAGTACTTC.

The chain joins TRBV7-8 to TRBJ2-1, with 9 positions matching TRBD2. CDR1 SGHVS and CDR2 FQNEAQ come from the germline V gene. Trimming took 2 bases from V and 7 from J; bases not matched to a gene: 6. The CDR3 is 15 amino acids. The CDR3 loop reads CASSLPSGEGNEQFF. CDR3 in DNA: TGTGCCAGCAGCTTACCTAGCGGGGAAGGGAATGAGCAGTTCTTC.